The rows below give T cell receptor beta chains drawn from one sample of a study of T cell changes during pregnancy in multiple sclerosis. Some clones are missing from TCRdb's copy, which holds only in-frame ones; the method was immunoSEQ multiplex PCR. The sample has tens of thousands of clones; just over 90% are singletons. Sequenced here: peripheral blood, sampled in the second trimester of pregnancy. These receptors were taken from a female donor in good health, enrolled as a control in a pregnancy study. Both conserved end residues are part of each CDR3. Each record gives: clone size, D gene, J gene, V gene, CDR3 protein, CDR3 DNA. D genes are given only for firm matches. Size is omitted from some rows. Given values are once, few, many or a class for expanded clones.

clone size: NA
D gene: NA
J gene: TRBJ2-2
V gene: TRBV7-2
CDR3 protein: CASSSRWRTGELFF
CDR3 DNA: TGTGCCAGCAGCTCCCGATGGCGGACCGGGGAGCTGTTTTTT

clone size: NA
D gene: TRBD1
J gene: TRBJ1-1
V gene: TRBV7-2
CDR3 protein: CASSSTGGMGTEAFF
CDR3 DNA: TGTGCCAGCAGCTCAACAGGGGGCATGGGCACTGAAGCTTTCTTT

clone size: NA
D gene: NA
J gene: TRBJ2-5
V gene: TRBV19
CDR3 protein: CASGRSPGETQYF
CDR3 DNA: TGTGCCAGTGGCCGCAGCCCCGGGGAGACCCAGTACTTC

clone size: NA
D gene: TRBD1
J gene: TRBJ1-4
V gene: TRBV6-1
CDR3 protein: CASSSGTGHEKLFF
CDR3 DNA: TGTGCCAGCAGTTCCGGGACAGGGCACGAAAAACTGTTTTTT

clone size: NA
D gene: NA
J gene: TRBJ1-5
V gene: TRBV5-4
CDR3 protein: CASSYRGQPQHF
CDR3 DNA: TGTGCCAGCAGCTACCGGGGTCAGCCCCAGCATTTT

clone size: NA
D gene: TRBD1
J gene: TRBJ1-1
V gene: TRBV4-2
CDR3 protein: CASSQGGTGNTEAFF
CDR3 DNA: TGTGCCAGCAGCCAAGGCGGGACAGGGAACACTGAAGCTTTCTTT

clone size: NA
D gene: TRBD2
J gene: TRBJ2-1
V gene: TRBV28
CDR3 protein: CASSSGGGEEDEQFF
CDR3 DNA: TGTGCCAGCAGCAGCGGGGGGGGAGAGGAGGATGAGCAGTTCTTC

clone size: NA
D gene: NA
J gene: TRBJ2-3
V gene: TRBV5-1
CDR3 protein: CASSVDRGTQYF
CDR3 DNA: TGCGCCAGCAGCGTGGATAGAGGTACGCAGTATTTT

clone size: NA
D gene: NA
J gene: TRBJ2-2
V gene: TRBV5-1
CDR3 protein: CASSLDLWSTGELFF
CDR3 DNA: TGCGCCAGCAGCTTGGATCTCTGGAGCACCGGGGAGCTGTTTTTT

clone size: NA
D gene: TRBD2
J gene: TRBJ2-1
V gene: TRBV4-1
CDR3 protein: CASSQVVSGRAKEQFF
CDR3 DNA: TGCGCCAGCAGCCAAGTAGTAAGCGGGAGGGCCAAAGAGCAGTTCTTC

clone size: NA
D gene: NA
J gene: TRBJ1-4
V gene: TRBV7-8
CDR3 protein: CASSSFSWGANEKLFF
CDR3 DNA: TGTGCCAGCAGCTCATTTAGCTGGGGGGCTAATGAAAAACTGTTTTTT

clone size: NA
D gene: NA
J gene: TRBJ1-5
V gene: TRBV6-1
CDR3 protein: CASSVTPGGNQPQHF
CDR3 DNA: TGTGCCAGCAGTGTAACCCCGGGTGGCAATCAGCCCCAGCATTTT

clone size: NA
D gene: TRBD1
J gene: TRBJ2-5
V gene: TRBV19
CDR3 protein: CASSIDGTGNDMETQYF
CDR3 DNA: TGTGCCAGTAGTATAGACGGGACAGGGAACGATATGGAGACCCAGTACTTC

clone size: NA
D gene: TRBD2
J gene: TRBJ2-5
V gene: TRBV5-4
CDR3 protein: CASSKTSGVQETQYF
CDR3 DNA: TGTGCCAGCAGCAAGACTAGCGGGGTCCAAGAGACCCAGTACTTC

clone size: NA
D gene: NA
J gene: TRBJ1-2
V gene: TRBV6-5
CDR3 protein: CASSFVGTKEDYGYTF
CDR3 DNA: TGTGCCAGCAGTTTCGTAGGGACAAAGGAGGACTATGGCTACACCTTC

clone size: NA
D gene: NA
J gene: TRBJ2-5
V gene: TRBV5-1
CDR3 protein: CASSMGWGGGQETQYF
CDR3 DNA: TGCGCCAGCTCTATGGGATGGGGAGGAGGCCAAGAGACCCAGTACTTC

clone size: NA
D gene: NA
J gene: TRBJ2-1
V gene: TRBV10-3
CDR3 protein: CAISEGGKGMVGRRTSYNEQFF
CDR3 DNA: TGTGCCATCAGTGAAGGTGGAAAGGGGATGGTGGGGCGGCGGACCTCCTACAATGAGCAGTTCTTC

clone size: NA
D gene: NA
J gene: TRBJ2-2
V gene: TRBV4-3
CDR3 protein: CASSQDYTAEGNTGELFF
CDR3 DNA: TGCGCCAGCAGCCAAGATTATACAGCGGAGGGGAACACCGGGGAGCTGTTTTTT

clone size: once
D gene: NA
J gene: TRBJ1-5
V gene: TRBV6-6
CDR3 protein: CASSSGRPQHF
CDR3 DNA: TGTGCCAGCAGTTCGGGTAGGCCCCAGCATTTT

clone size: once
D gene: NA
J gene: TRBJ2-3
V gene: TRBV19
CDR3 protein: CASSIGSRGSDTQYF
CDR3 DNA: TGTGCCAGTAGTATAGGTAGTCGGGGATCAGATACGCAGTATTTT

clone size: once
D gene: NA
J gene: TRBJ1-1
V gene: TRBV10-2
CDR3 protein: CASSEAGQGEAFF
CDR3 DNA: TGCGCCAGCAGTGAGGCAGGGCAGGGTGAAGCTTTCTTT

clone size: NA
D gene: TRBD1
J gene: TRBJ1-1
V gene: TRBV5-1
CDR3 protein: CASSSTGAATEAFF
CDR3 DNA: TGCGCCAGCAGTTCTACAGGGGCAGCCACTGAAGCTTTCTTT

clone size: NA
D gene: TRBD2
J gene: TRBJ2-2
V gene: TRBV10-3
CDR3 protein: CAISPRRAGGDTGELFF
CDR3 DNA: TGTGCCATCAGCCCCCGGAGAGCGGGAGGAGACACCGGGGAGCTGTTTTTT

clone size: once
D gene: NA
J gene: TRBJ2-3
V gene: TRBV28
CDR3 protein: CASSYGVALRTDTQYF
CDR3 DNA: TGTGCCAGCAGCTACGGGGTCGCTCTTCGCACAGATACGCAGTATTTT

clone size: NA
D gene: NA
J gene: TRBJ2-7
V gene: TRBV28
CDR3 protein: CASSSVQIPGTQEQYF
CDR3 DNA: TGTGCCAGCAGTTCAGTCCAAATTCCCGGGACTCAAGAGCAGTACTTC

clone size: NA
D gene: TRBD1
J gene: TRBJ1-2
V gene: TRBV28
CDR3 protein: CASSSPGTGGFGYTF
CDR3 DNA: TGTGCCAGCAGTTCCCCCGGGACAGGGGGATTTGGCTACACCTTC

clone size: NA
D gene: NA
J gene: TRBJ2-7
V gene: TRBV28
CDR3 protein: CASSPTGEYEQYF
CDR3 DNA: TGTGCCAGCAGTCCGACAGGAGAGTACGAGCAGTACTTC